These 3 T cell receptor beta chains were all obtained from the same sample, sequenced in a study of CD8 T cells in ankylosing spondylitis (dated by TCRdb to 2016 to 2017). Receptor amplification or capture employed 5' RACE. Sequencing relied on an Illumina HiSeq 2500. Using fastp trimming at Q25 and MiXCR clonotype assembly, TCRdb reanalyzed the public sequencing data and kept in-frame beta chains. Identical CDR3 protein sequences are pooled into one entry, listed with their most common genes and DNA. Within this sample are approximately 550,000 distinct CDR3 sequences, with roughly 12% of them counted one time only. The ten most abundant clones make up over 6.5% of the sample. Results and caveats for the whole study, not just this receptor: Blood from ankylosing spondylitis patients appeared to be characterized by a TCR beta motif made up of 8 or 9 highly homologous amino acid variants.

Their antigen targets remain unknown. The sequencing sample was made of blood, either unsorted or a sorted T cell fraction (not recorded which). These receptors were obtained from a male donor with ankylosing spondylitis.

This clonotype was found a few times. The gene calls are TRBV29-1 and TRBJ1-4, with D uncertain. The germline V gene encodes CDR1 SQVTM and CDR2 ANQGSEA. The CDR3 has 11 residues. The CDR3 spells CTPLANEKLFF. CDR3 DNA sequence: TGCACCCCCCTCGCTAATGAAAAACTGTTTTTT. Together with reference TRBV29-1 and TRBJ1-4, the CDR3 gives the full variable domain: SAVISQKPSRDICQRGTSLTIQCQVDSQVTMMFWYRQQPGQSLTLIATANQGSEATYESGFVIDKFPISRPNLTFSTLTVSNMSPEDSSIYLCTPLANEKLFFGSGTQLSVL.

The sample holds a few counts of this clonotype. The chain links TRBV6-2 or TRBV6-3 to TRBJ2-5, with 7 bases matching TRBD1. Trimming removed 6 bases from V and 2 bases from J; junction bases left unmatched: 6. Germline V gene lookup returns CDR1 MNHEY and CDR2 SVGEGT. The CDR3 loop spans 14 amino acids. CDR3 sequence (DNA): TGTGCCAGCAGAAGGACAGGCCAGCAAGAGACCCAGTACTTC. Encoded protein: CASRRTGQQETQYF.

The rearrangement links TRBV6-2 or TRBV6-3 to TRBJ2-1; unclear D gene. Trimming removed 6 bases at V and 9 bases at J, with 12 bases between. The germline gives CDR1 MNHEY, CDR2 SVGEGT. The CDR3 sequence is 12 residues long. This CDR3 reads CASSSIASEQFF. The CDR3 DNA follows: TGTGCCAGCAGCTCCATAGCTTCTGAGCAGTTCTTC.